This T cell receptor (beta chain) originates from a study of T cell responses to AZD1222 COVID-19 vaccine. Using immunoSEQ multiplex PCR, the repertoire was profiled, and TCRdb retains in-frame clones only, with some absent. The data show about 80,000 clones, with about 91% seen just once and around 8% held by the top ten. General study findings and limits: Mostly white British, mostly female donors; authors suggested clonal diversity may be underestimated. Spike-specific TCR breadth and depth both grew after two AZD1222 doses. Mapped onto spike, vaccine-associated CD4 TCRs spanned it and were dominant at 160-218 and 743-854.

Turning to this clone: Its specificity is not known.

Looked up from germline, CDR1 is LGHDT and CDR2 is YNNKEL (reference sequence). The V end lost 1 base, the J end lost 7 bases, and 7 bases lay between the germline ends. CDR3 length: 12 residues. Second-dose timings of about 4 or about 12 weeks were pooled. The gene calls are TRBV3-1 (or the pseudogene TRBV3-2) and TRBJ1-2; no definite D call. Sequenced here: peripheral blood, sampled 28 days after the second AZD1222 dose. This TCR derives from an adult who received the AZD1222 COVID-19 vaccine. The DNA of the CDR3 is TGTGCCAGCAGCCAAGGTACGCGTGGCTACACCTTC. Translation: CASSQGTRGYTF.